Below, 5 T cell receptor beta chains from the same sample are listed, as sequenced in a study of patients and donors after allogeneic stem cell transplantation (TCRdb year 2020). Libraries were constructed by RT-PCR. Sequencing relied on a NextSeq 550. TCRdb reprocessing: public reads trimmed at Q25 with fastp, clones called with MiXCR, in-frame beta chains kept. Under each unique CDR3 protein, matching rows form one entry showing the most common genes and DNA. The sample data list roughly 200,000 distinct CDR3 sequences, and around two fifths of these were observed just once. The ten largest clones represent around 10% of the sample. The sample consisted of blood, either unsorted or a sorted T cell fraction (not recorded which). The receptors were sampled from a human donor who was either an allogeneic HSCT recipient or a stem cell or donor lymphocyte infusion donor (not recorded which). It is not recorded whose cells these are; they may come from a transplant donor.

This clonotype was found many times. V is TRBV6-6 and J is TRBJ1-2; 9 bases match TRBD1. V shed 0 bases, J shed 6 bases, and the junction held 2 bases outside the gene matches. Germline V gives CDR1 MNHNY, CDR2 SVGAGI (reference sequence). This CDR3 region has 14 residues. CDR3 nucleotides: TGTGCCAGCAGTTACTCGGGGACAGGGAATGGCTACACCTTC. This translates into CASSYSGTGNGYTF.

The chain joins TRBV4-3 to TRBJ1-2; the D is unclear. The V end was cut by 4 bases, the J end by 7 bases, with 13 bases between. This CDR3 is 13 amino acids long. CDR1 and CDR2 (germline): LGHNA, YSLEER. CDR3 sequence: CASSPGPGRGYTF. CDR3 sequence (DNA): TGCGCCAGCAGCCCAGGCCCCGGACGTGGCTACACCTTC.

This clonotype was detected only a few times. The V gene is TRBV9, the J gene TRBJ1-2; 11 bases align to TRBD1. Looked up from germline, CDR1 is SGDLS and CDR2 is YYNGEE. This CDR3 has 15 amino acids. Trimming cost V 4 bases and J 9 bases; bases outside gene matches: 11. The CDR3: CASSPSSGQGASYTF. For the CDR3, the DNA is TGTGCCAGCAGCCCTAGCTCTGGACAGGGGGCGAGCTACACCTTC.

This clonotype was observed a handful of times. The chain recombines TRBV29-1 with TRBJ1-2; D ambiguous. Trimming pared 4 bases from V and 0 bases from J, leaving 9 bases between. Per germline, CDR1 SQVTM and CDR2 ANQGSEA. There are 13 residues in the CDR3. CDR3 in DNA: TGCAGCGTTGGTCTCCGAGCTAACTATGGCTACACCTTC. Translation: CSVGLRANYGYTF.

V usage is TRBV10-3 and J usage is TRBJ2-3; the D gene is possibly TRBD1 (6 bases). The germline V and J ends were trimmed by 5 bases and 0 bases, with 15 bases remaining between them. This CDR3 region has 16 residues. CDR1 and CDR2 (germline): ENHRY, SYGVKD. Written as DNA, the CDR3 is TGTGCCATCAGTAAAGAGGGGGTTCCTAGCACAGATACGCAGTATTTT. Translated, it gives CAISKEGVPSTDTQYF.